This is a list of T cell receptor beta chains from one sample in a study of shared clonotypes between healthy human individuals. TCRdb's copy holds only in-frame clones and misses some; the assay was immunoSEQ multiplex PCR. The sample lists roughly 770,000 clones, about 96% occurring once. The sequenced material came from naive CD8+ T cells sorted from blood. Receptors originate from a man aged 30-40 years in good health. Both conserved end residues are part of each CDR3. The D gene is left open where the match is weak. Not all rows give a size; the values are once, few, many and, for expanded clones, a class.

j_gene	abundance	v_gene	len	d_gene	CDR3aa	CDR3nt
TRBJ1-1	.	TRBV9	15	.	CASSVVGRRDTEAFF	TGTGCCAGCAGCGTAGTGGGACGACGAGACACTGAAGCTTTCTTT
TRBJ1-3	once	TRBV11-2	17	TRBD1	CASSLVFDRGSGNTIYF	TGTGCCAGCAGCTTAGTCTTCGACAGGGGGTCAGGAAACACCATATATTTT
TRBJ2-3	.	TRBV10-2	15	.	CASSESEIGPDTQYF	TGCGCCAGCAGTGAGTCGGAGATCGGCCCAGATACGCAGTATTTT
TRBJ2-7	.	TRBV27	14	.	CASSLSSGGYEQYF	TGTGCCAGCAGTTTGAGCAGTGGGGGGTACGAGCAGTACTTC
TRBJ2-1	.	TRBV7-9	13	.	CASSYRGAYEQFF	TGTGCCAGCAGTTACAGAGGAGCCTATGAGCAGTTCTTC
TRBJ2-1	.	TRBV14	12	.	CASSHVKNEQFF	TGTGCCAGCAGCCACGTCAAAAATGAGCAGTTCTTC
TRBJ2-3	.	TRBV2	16	.	CASSDRERGAEDTQYF	TGTGCCAGCTCGGATCGGGAGAGAGGCGCGGAAGATACGCAGTATTTT
TRBJ2-7	.	TRBV7-6	12	TRBD1	CASSWGQGEQYF	TGTGCCAGCAGTTGGGGACAGGGCGAGCAGTACTTC
TRBJ2-5	.	TRBV27	13	.	CASSFKVQETQYF	TGTGCCAGCAGTTTTAAGGTGCAAGAGACCCAGTACTTC
TRBJ2-3	.	TRBV7-9	12	.	CASSPQAEAQYF	TGTGCCAGCAGTCCTCAGGCGGAGGCGCAGTATTTT
TRBJ2-2	.	TRBV15	15	.	CATSRDPSSAGELFF	TGTGCCACCAGCAGAGATCCTAGTTCGGCCGGGGAGCTGTTTTTT
TRBJ1-1	.	TRBV6-5	13	.	CASSLAGWTEAFF	TGTGCCAGCAGCCTTGCGGGATGGACTGAAGCTTTCTTT
TRBJ2-3	.	TRBV21-1	18	.	CASSKKGGTAFRTDTQYF	TGTGCCAGCAGCAAAAAGGGTGGAACCGCCTTCCGCACAGATACGCAGTATTTT
TRBJ2-7	once	TRBV11-2	14	TRBD1	CASSLRQGPDEQYF	TGTGCCAGCAGCCTAAGACAGGGTCCGGACGAGCAGTACTTC
TRBJ1-5	.	TRBV4-1	16	TRBD1	CASSQAQTGGGQPQHF	TGCGCCAGCAGCCAAGCCCAGACAGGAGGGGGCCAGCCCCAGCATTTT
TRBJ1-5	.	TRBV19	14	.	CASSKGRGNQPQHF	TGTGCCAGTAGTAAGGGAAGGGGCAATCAGCCCCAGCATTTT
TRBJ2-1	.	TRBV27	14	.	CASSFSALGNEQFF	TGTGCCAGCAGTTTTTCAGCCTTGGGTAATGAGCAGTTCTTC
TRBJ2-7	.	TRBV7-9	13	.	CASSPGTQYEQYF	TGTGCCAGCAGCCCAGGGACTCAGTACGAGCAGTACTTC
TRBJ2-7	.	TRBV4-3	13	.	CASSQDTVNEQYF	TGCGCCAGCAGCCAAGACACTGTGAACGAGCAGTACTTC
TRBJ2-1	.	TRBV28	14	.	CASSLLYGNNEQFF	TGTGCCAGCAGTTTATTATACGGGAACAATGAGCAGTTCTTC
TRBJ2-3	.	TRBV6-5	11	.	CASSATDTQYF	TGTGCCAGCAGTGCCACAGATACGCAGTATTTT
TRBJ1-1	.	TRBV28	11	.	CASIAATEAFF	TGTGCCAGCATCGCAGCGACTGAAGCTTTCTTT
TRBJ2-5	.	TRBV27	15	TRBD1	CASSFGTGGTETQYF	TGTGCCAGCAGTTTCGGGACAGGGGGCACAGAGACCCAGTACTTC
TRBJ2-7	.	TRBV27	15	TRBD2	CASRTERERGFEQYF	TGTGCCAGCAGGACAGAGCGGGAGAGGGGCTTTGAGCAGTACTTC
TRBJ2-1	.	TRBV5-1	15	TRBD2	CASSQRLAGDNEQFF	TGCGCCAGCAGCCAACGACTAGCGGGTGACAATGAGCAGTTCTTC
TRBJ2-5	.	TRBV6-1	15	.	CASRAQGGGQETQYF	TGTGCCAGCAGGGCACAGGGAGGTGGGCAAGAGACCCAGTACTTC
TRBJ2-5	.	TRBV7-2	14	TRBD2	CASTMTSGGRTQYF	TGTGCCAGCACCATGACTAGCGGGGGGCGGACCCAGTACTTC
TRBJ2-7	.	TRBV4-2	16	TRBD2	CASSQEASGSLYEQYF	TGTGCCAGCAGCCAAGAGGCTAGCGGGAGTCTGTACGAGCAGTACTTC
TRBJ2-1	.	TRBV11-3	15	TRBD2	CASSLSREVYNEQFF	TGTGCCAGCAGCTTGTCACGGGAGGTTTACAATGAGCAGTTCTTC
TRBJ2-2	.	TRBV11-2	14	.	CTSSAHPNTGELFF	TGTACCAGCAGCGCGCATCCGAACACCGGGGAGCTGTTTTTT
TRBJ2-3	.	TRBV27	16	TRBD2	CASRFGTSGCTDTQYF	TGTGCCAGCAGATTCGGGACTAGCGGATGCACAGATACGCAGTATTTT
TRBJ2-7	.	TRBV15	15	TRBD1	CATSRIRGLGYEQYF	TGTGCCACCAGCAGAATCAGGGGGCTTGGCTACGAGCAGTACTTC
TRBJ2-7	.	TRBV7-8	15	.	CASSTFNRRSSEQYF	TGTGCCAGCAGCACCTTTAACAGGCGGTCCAGCGAGCAGTACTTC
TRBJ2-7	.	TRBV29-1	12	TRBD1	CSAGTGSYEQYF	TGCAGCGCCGGGACAGGGTCCTACGAGCAGTACTTC
TRBJ2-7	.	TRBV7-9	16	.	CASSGIQGPRRHEQYF	TGTGCCAGCAGCGGAATACAGGGACCCCGTCGGCACGAGCAGTACTTC
TRBJ1-2	.	TRBV7-9	16	TRBD1	CASSLGLGQDNYGYTF	TGTGCCAGCAGCTTAGGGTTAGGACAGGACAACTATGGCTACACCTTC
TRBJ2-7	.	TRBV7-9	15	TRBD2	CASSLGSSGFYEQYF	TGTGCCAGCAGCTTAGGGTCTAGCGGGTTTTACGAGCAGTACTTC
TRBJ2-1	.	TRBV7-9	17	TRBD2	CASSLAGFREVDYEQFF	TGTGCCAGCAGCTTAGCTGGGTTCCGGGAGGTCGACTATGAGCAGTTCTTC
TRBJ2-7	.	TRBV11-2	13	.	CASSPPLGPEQYF	TGTGCCAGCAGCCCACCCCTTGGGCCCGAGCAGTACTTC
TRBJ1-1	.	TRBV25-1	14	.	CASSEQVGVGEAFF	TGTGCCAGCAGTGAACAGGTCGGAGTCGGCGAAGCTTTCTTT
TRBJ2-1	.	TRBV5-1	16	TRBD2	CASSLGTSGTGNEQFF	TGCGCCAGCAGCTTGGGGACTAGCGGGACCGGAAATGAGCAGTTCTTC
TRBJ2-3	.	TRBV28	15	TRBD1	CASSLRTGGSDTQYF	TGTGCCAGCAGTTTAAGGACAGGGGGATCAGATACGCAGTATTTT
TRBJ2-1	.	TRBV5-5	15	.	CASSRGTSDRDEQFF	TGTGCCAGCAGTCGAGGGACCTCGGACCGGGATGAGCAGTTCTTC
TRBJ2-7	.	TRBV4-3	13	.	CASSQDTRYEQYF	TGCGCCAGCAGCCAAGATACCCGATACGAGCAGTACTTC
TRBJ2-1	.	TRBV29-1	16	.	CSVGSPPGQNHNEQFF	TGCAGCGTTGGAAGCCCTCCGGGACAAAATCACAATGAGCAGTTCTTC
TRBJ2-1	once	TRBV29-1	16	TRBD2	CSVQGLAGPAYNEQFF	TGCAGCGTTCAGGGACTAGCGGGCCCAGCCTACAATGAGCAGTTCTTC
TRBJ2-7	.	TRBV4-1	13	TRBD2	CASSQLAGYEQYF	TGCGCCAGCAGCCAACTAGCGGGCTACGAGCAGTACTTC
TRBJ2-1	.	TRBV29-1	13	.	CSVSTGLPNEQFF	TGCAGCGTCTCTACAGGGTTGCCCAATGAGCAGTTCTTC
TRBJ2-5	.	TRBV4-3	15	.	CASSWGRGTQETQYF	TGCGCCAGCAGCTGGGGGCGGGGGACCCAAGAGACCCAGTACTTC
TRBJ2-7	.	TRBV6-5	15	.	CASSLTGTNEYEQYF	TGTGCCAGCAGTTTAACCGGGACAAATGAGTACGAGCAGTACTTC
TRBJ2-1	.	TRBV4-3	15	TRBD2	CASRPGTSPYNEQFF	TGCGCCAGCAGACCCGGGACTAGCCCCTACAATGAGCAGTTCTTC
TRBJ2-2	.	TRBV7-9	14	.	CASSLGYGTGELFF	TGTGCCAGCAGCTTAGGGTACGGGACCGGGGAGCTGTTTTTT
TRBJ2-7	.	TRBV30	11	.	CAWSASYEQYF	TGTGCCTGGAGTGCGTCATACGAGCAGTACTTC
TRBJ1-2	.	TRBV5-4	15	TRBD1	CASSLRQGLNYGYTF	TGTGCCAGCAGCTTACGACAGGGCCTTAACTATGGCTACACCTTC
TRBJ2-5	.	TRBV9	13	.	CASSPPLTETQYF	TGTGCCAGCAGCCCTCCCTTGACGGAGACCCAGTACTTC